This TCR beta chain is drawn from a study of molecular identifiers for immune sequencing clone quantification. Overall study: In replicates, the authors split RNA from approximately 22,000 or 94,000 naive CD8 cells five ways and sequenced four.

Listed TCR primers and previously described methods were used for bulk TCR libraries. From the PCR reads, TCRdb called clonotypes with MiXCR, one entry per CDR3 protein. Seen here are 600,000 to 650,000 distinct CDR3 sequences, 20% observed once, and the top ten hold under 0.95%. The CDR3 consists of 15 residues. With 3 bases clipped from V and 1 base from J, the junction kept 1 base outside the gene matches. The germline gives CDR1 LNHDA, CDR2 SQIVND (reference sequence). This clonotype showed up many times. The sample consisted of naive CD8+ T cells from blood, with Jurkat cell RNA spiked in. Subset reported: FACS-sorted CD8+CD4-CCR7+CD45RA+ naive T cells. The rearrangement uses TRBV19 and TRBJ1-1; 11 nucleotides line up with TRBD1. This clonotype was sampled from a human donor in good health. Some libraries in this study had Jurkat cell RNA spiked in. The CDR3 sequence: CASSMGTGGNTEAFF. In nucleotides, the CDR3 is TGTGCCAGTAGTATGGGGACAGGGGGGAACACTGAAGCTTTCTTT.